These 16 T cell receptor beta chains were all obtained from the same sample, sequenced in a study of CD8 T cells in Susac syndrome. With random hexamers, 0.5 to 1 ug RNA was reverse transcribed. TCRdb analysed the immunoSEQ multiplex PCR reads with MiXCR anew, one entry per CDR3 protein. The table includes 210,000 or so distinct CDR3 sequences, 94% detected once. Sequencing was done on a sample of CD4+ T cells from PBMCs. These receptors were obtained from a human donor with Susac syndrome.

The chain couples TRBV19 to TRBJ1-1; 7 positions agree with TRBD1. The CDR3 loop spans 15 amino acids. Per the germline V gene, CDR1 is LNHDA and CDR2 is SQIVND (reference sequence). V was pared by 5 bases and J by 1 base, with 7 bases of the junction left unmatched. DNA of the CDR3: TGTGCCAGTAGTTCAAAGGGACAGAGGAACACTGAAGCTTTCTTT. It is translated as CASSSKGQRNTEAFF.

The genes are TRBV12-3 or TRBV12-4 and TRBJ2-7; possibly TRBD1 for D (6 bases). The V and J ends lost 3 bases and 3 bases respectively, with 18 bases between them. This CDR3 spans 16 amino acids. The CDR3 coding sequence is TGTGCCAGCAGTTTGGCAGGGGCCCTATACCTCTACGAGCAGTACTTC. Translation gives CASSLAGALYLYEQYF.

This clonotype was seen only once. This rearrangement joins TRBV20-1 to TRBJ1-5, with D perhaps TRBD1 (6 bases). Germline values: CDR1 DFQATT, CDR2 SNEGSKA (reference sequence). V shed 3 bases and J shed 2 bases, with 14 bases lying between them. CDR3 length: 15 amino acids. In nucleotides, the CDR3 is TGCAGTGCTAGGGGTGAGGGGGGTGGCAATCAGCCCCAGCATTTT. Its protein is CSARGEGGGNQPQHF.

This sequence joins TRBV20-1 and TRBJ1-1, with a possible D match to TRBD1 (6 bases). V lost 6 bases, J lost 2 bases, and 13 bases lay in between. The germline V gene has CDR1 DFQATT and CDR2 SNEGSKA (reference sequence). The CDR3 covers 13 residues. CDR3 nucleotide sequence: TGCAGTGCCCGGACAGCGACTAACACTGAAGCTTTCTTT. It specifies CSARTATNTEAFF.

The genes are TRBV5-1 and TRBJ2-3; 7 positions agree with TRBD1. V trimming: 7 bases; J trimming: 4 bases; junction bases outside the gene matches: 12. The CDR3 has 15 residues. Germline loops: CDR1 SGHRS, CDR2 YFSETQ. The CDR3 DNA reads as TGCGCCAGCGGCCGTGAGGGGGCGCGGGCAGATACGCAGTATTTT. It yields the protein CASGREGARADTQYF.

The chain combines TRBV24-1 with TRBJ2-3; 7 bases map to TRBD1. With 3 bases clipped from V and 5 bases from J, the junction kept 7 bases outside the gene matches. This CDR3 contains 15 residues. Germline V gene sequence: CDR1 KGHDR, CDR2 SFDVKD. CDR3 nucleotides: TGTGCCACCAGTGATAGACAGGGTTTTAAAGATACGCAGTATTTT. It yields the protein CATSDRQGFKDTQYF.

The V gene is TRBV18, the J gene TRBJ1-5; D is ambiguous. Trimming took 4 bases from V and 0 from J, leaving 4 bases between them. This CDR3 has 13 amino acids. Germline V lookup: CDR1 KGHSH, CDR2 LQKENI. The CDR3 spells CASSLVSNQPQHF. CDR3 bases: TGTGCCAGCTCACTTGTTAGCAATCAGCCCCAGCATTTT.

This rearrangement joins TRBV5-4 to TRBJ2-1; 13 bases match TRBD2. With V trimmed by 2 bases and J by 7 bases, 3 bases remained unmatched. Germline V gene sequence: CDR1 SGHNT, CDR2 YYREEE (reference sequence). This CDR3 contains 15 residues. CDR3 bases: TGTGCCAGCAGCTTACCGGGACTAGCGGGGAATGAGCAGTTCTTC. This translates into CASSLPGLAGNEQFF.

V usage is TRBV4-3 and J usage is TRBJ2-5, with TRBD1 as a possible D gene (6 bases). CDR1 LGHNA and CDR2 YSLEER come from the germline V gene. Trimming took off 1 base at V and 2 bases at J, with 11 bases between the two ends. There are 15 residues in the CDR3. As DNA, the CDR3 is TGCGCCAGCAGCCAAGGAAGGACAGAGCAAGAGACCCAGTACTTC. It specifies CASSQGRTEQETQYF.

The V gene is TRBV20-1, the J gene TRBJ2-1, with D possibly matching TRBD2 (6 bases). Trimming removed 4 bases from V and 9 bases from J, with 16 bases in between. This CDR3 is 13 amino acids long. Germline CDR1 and CDR2: DFQATT and SNEGSKA (reference sequence). The CDR3 is CSATPGGRSEQFF. In DNA form, the CDR3 reads TGCAGTGCTACCCCCGGGGGAAGGTCTGAGCAGTTCTTC.

The genes are TRBV18 and TRBJ2-7; weak D call: TRBD1 (6 bases). This CDR3 is built from 14 residues. The germline V and J ends were trimmed by 3 bases and 3 bases, with 12 bases remaining between them. The germline V gene encodes CDR1 KGHSH and CDR2 LQKENI. Written as DNA, the CDR3 is TGTGCCAGCTCACCCTCCGGGACAATCTACGAGCAGTACTTC. Translation gives CASSPSGTIYEQYF.

The chain recombines TRBV7-9 with TRBJ1-1, with no clear D. The V and J ends lost 6 bases and 4 bases respectively, with 18 bases between them. Germline loops: CDR1 SEHNR, CDR2 FQNEAQ (reference sequence). The CDR3 contains 15 residues. Written as DNA, the CDR3 is TGTGCCAGCAGTTACCCTCGAGCAGGCAGCACTGAAGCTTTCTTT. Protein: CASSYPRAGSTEAFF.

This clonotype was seen only once. This chain connects TRBV7-2 to TRBJ2-3; 8 nucleotides line up with TRBD2. The CDR3 spans 14 residues. The V gene's germline CDR1 is SGHTA and CDR2 FQGNSA. V was clipped by 6 bases and J by 4 bases; unmatched bases: 6. The chain's CDR3 is CASRASLAADTQYF. CDR3 sequence (DNA): TGTGCCAGCAGAGCGTCACTAGCGGCAGATACGCAGTATTTT. Full variable domain (rest looked up from reference TRBV7-2 and TRBJ2-3): GAGVSQSPSNKVTEKGKDVELRCDPISGHTALYWYRQSLGQGLEFLIYFQGNSAPDKSGLPSDRFSAERTGGSVSTLTIQRTQQEDSAVYLCASRASLAADTQYFGPGTRLTVL.

CDR3 sequence reads: CAWSVPGNSPLHF. CDR3 coding DNA: TGTGCCTGGAGTGTACCGGGCAATTCACCCCTCCACTTT. The chain uses TRBV30 and TRBJ1-6; D is unresolved. V dropped 0 bases and J dropped 7 bases, with 7 bases sitting between them. From germline, CDR1 is GTSNPN and CDR2 SVGIG (reference sequence). This CDR3 has 13 residues.

The rearrangement links TRBV27 to TRBJ2-5; TRBD2 agrees at 7 bases. The germline CDR1 and CDR2 sequences are MNHEY and SMNVEV (reference sequence). This CDR3 spans 15 amino acids. J lost 12 bases, V lost 6 bases, and 19 bases had no gene match. CDR3 protein: CASSPAAGRAPGKYF. In DNA form, the CDR3 reads TGTGCCAGCAGCCCTGCCGCGGGGAGGGCTCCGGGAAAGTACTTC.

The V call is TRBV6-4, the J call TRBJ1-2; no clear D. The CDR3 contains 11 residues. With 0 bases removed from V and 13 bases from J, the gap between germline ends came to 9 bases. Germline values: CDR1 MRHNA, CDR2 SNTAGT. DNA for the CDR3: TGTGCCAGCAGTGACTCGGCCCGACTCACCTTC. This encodes CASSDSARLTF.